Below are 18 T cell receptor beta chains sequenced from a single sample in a study of T-cell memory formation after mild COVID-19. TCRdb reprocessed the 5' RACE reads with MiXCR, giving one entry per CDR3 protein. Of hundreds of thousands of distinct CDR3 sequences in the sample, 15% to 20% were seen once. Sequenced: PBMCs or a T cell subset sorted from them (not recorded which). These receptors came from a man between 18 and 35 years old who had mild COVID-19 (a few samples of this study predate the infection). Cell type and time point are not known.

This clonotype was seen a few times. The chain uses TRBV4-3 and TRBJ2-3, with 8 bases matching TRBD1. CDR3 size: 15 residues. V lost 0 bases to trimming and J lost 1 base; unmatched junction nucleotides: 0. The germline CDR1 and CDR2 sequences are LGHNA and YSLEER. The CDR3 loop is CASSQEGQGTDTQYF. CDR3 sequence (DNA): TGCGCCAGCAGCCAAGAGGGACAGGGCACAGATACGCAGTATTTT.

This chain uses TRBV7-2 with TRBJ2-3; 8 bases are shared with TRBD2. CDR1 SGHTA and CDR2 FQGNSA come from the germline V gene. The V gene end was trimmed by 5 bases and the J gene end by 4 bases; junction bases not matched to a gene: 2. CDR3 size: 13 residues. The CDR3 protein is CASSALAADTQYF. CDR3 coding DNA: TGTGCCAGCAGCGCACTAGCGGCAGATACGCAGTATTTT.

Details on this clonotype: Mismatch with germline at one junction end may stem from a read error. The chain links TRBV3-1 to TRBJ2-3; weak D call: TRBD1 (5 bases). This CDR3 region has 12 residues. Germline V gene sequence: CDR1 LGHDT, CDR2 YNNKEL (reference sequence). CDR3 DNA: TGTGCCAGCAGCCAAGAGACAGACACGCAGTATTTT. This codes for CASSQETDTQYF.

This clonotype was detected only once. The rearrangement joins TRBV6-6 to TRBJ2-7; 9 bases align to TRBD2. CDR3 size: 15 residues. Germline lookup yields CDR1 MNHNY and CDR2 SVGAGI (reference sequence). The V segment lost 5 bases and the J segment 7 bases; nucleotides outside the gene matches: 12. The CDR3, as DNA: TGTGCCAGCAGTCCCTCTCTAGCGAGCGGGGGGGAGCAGTACTTC. The encoded protein is CASSPSLASGGEQYF.

The gene calls are TRBV3-1 and TRBJ2-3; 10 nucleotides align to TRBD2. Germline-derived CDR1 and CDR2 are LGHDT and YNNKEL (reference sequence). V lost 3 bases, J lost 1 base, and 4 bases stayed unmatched. The length of the CDR3 is 16 residues. For the CDR3, the DNA is TGTGCCAGCAGCCAGTACCTAGCGGGGGGCACAGATACGCAGTATTTT. Residues: CASSQYLAGGTDTQYF.

This clonotype was seen a few times. The chain carries TRBV11-2 and TRBJ2-7; D ambiguous. This CDR3 is built from 14 residues. Germline-derived CDR1 and CDR2 are SGHAT and FQNNGV. V gave up 2 bases and J gave up 3 bases, with 11 bases separating them. CDR3 sequence: CASSLQENSYEQYF. Here the CDR3 DNA reads TGTGCCAGCAGCTTACAGGAGAATAGCTACGAGCAGTACTTC.

A few counts support this clonotype. The chain uses TRBV12-5 and TRBJ2-5; tentatively, D is TRBD2 (6 bases). Deletions cut 4 bases from V and 5 bases from J, with 11 bases between. The CDR3 contains 13 residues. Germline-derived CDR1 and CDR2 are LGHNT and FRNRAP. The CDR3 DNA reads as TGTGCTAGTGGTTCGGAGGGCGTGGAGACCCAGTACTTC. This encodes CASGSEGVETQYF.

This chain uses TRBV5-1 with TRBJ2-1; 8 bases map to TRBD2. The V segment lost 0 bases and the J segment 2 bases; nucleotides outside the gene matches: 7. The CDR3 totals 17 residues. Germline lookup yields CDR1 SGHRS and CDR2 YFSETQ. Written as DNA, the CDR3 is TGCGCCAGCAGCTTGGAGGTCGGGGGGGCCGCCTACAATGAGCAGTTCTTC. This gives the protein CASSLEVGGAAYNEQFF.

This chain links TRBV5-4 with TRBJ2-3; weak D call: TRBD1 (5 bases). The germline V gene encodes CDR1 SGHNT and CDR2 YYREEE (reference sequence). The CDR3 covers 15 residues. Trimming took 1 base from V and 0 from J, leaving 9 bases between them. DNA for the CDR3: TGTGCCAGCAGCTTGTCCAGGGTTAGCACAGATACGCAGTATTTT. Translated: CASSLSRVSTDTQYF.

The gene calls are TRBV6-5 and TRBJ2-7; TRBD1 is a possible D gene (5 bases). Between the trimmed V and J ends, which lost 5 bases and 2 bases, there was a span of 13 bases. Germline lookup yields CDR1 MNHEY and CDR2 SVGAGI. There are 14 residues in the CDR3. CDR3 residues: CASSKTDIAYEQYF. The CDR3 coding sequence is TGTGCCAGCAGTAAGACAGATATAGCCTACGAGCAGTACTTC.

The chain combines TRBV20-1 with TRBJ2-3; 9 bases match TRBD2. The V gene end was trimmed by 6 bases and the J gene end by 2 bases; junction bases not matched to a gene: 6. This CDR3 is 14 amino acids long. The germline V gene has CDR1 DFQATT and CDR2 SNEGSKA (reference sequence). The CDR3 loop is CSALTSGFTDTQYF. The CDR3 DNA sequence: TGCAGTGCACTGACTAGCGGCTTCACAGATACGCAGTATTTT.

This clonotype was counted a few times. The V gene is TRBV4-1, the J gene TRBJ1-6; 12 nucleotides line up with TRBD1. Looked up from germline, CDR1 is MGHRA and CDR2 is YSYEKL. The ends lost 2 bases at V and 10 bases at J; junction bases unmatched: 3. The CDR3 runs to 15 residues. CDR3 amino acids: CASSQWDRGRSPLHF. The CDR3 coding sequence is TGCGCCAGCAGCCAATGGGACAGGGGGCGATCACCCCTCCACTTT.

The chain links TRBV7-9 to TRBJ2-5; tentatively, D is TRBD2 (6 bases). V shed 5 bases and J shed 2 bases, with 15 bases lying between them. The CDR3 runs 15 residues. Per the germline V gene, CDR1 is SEHNR and CDR2 is FQNEAQ (reference sequence). The CDR3 DNA reads as TGTGCCAGCAGCCCTGTCGGGAGCATACAAGAGACCCAGTACTTC. It codes for CASSPVGSIQETQYF.

This clonotype was detected a few times. The rearrangement joins TRBV7-2 to TRBJ2-1; D not resolved. Germline V gene lookup returns CDR1 SGHTA and CDR2 FQGNSA. Trimming removed 3 bases at V and 6 bases at J, with 6 bases between. This CDR3 contains 12 residues. The CDR3 sequence is CASSFLRNEQFF. The CDR3 DNA reads as TGTGCCAGCAGCTTTTTGCGCAATGAGCAGTTCTTC. Combining the CDR3 with reference TRBV7-2 and TRBJ2-1 gives the whole variable domain GAGVSQSPSNKVTEKGKDVELRCDPISGHTALYWYRQSLGQGLEFLIYFQGNSAPDKSGLPSDRFSAERTGGSVSTLTIQRTQQEDSAVYLCASSFLRNEQFFGPGTRLTVL.

This clonotype was observed many times. The genes are TRBV4-2 and TRBJ2-5; D is ambiguous. V was pared by 1 base and J by 7 bases, with 7 bases between. Germline V gives CDR1 LGHNA, CDR2 YNFKEQ. This CDR3 is 12 amino acids long. The CDR3 DNA reads as TGTGCCAGCAGCCAAGGGATCGGGACCCAGTACTTC. Translating gives CASSQGIGTQYF.

This clonotype was counted between two and nine times. The chain has TRBV20-1 and TRBJ1-5; no clear D. Between the trimmed V and J ends, which lost 3 bases and 0 bases, there was a span of 12 bases. The CDR3 loop spans 15 amino acids. CDR1 is DFQATT and CDR2 is SNEGSKA in the germline V gene (reference sequence). The CDR3 reads CSARETHRSNQPQHF. CDR3 nucleotides: TGCAGTGCTAGGGAGACCCACCGTAGCAATCAGCCCCAGCATTTT.

The V call is TRBV7-2, the J call TRBJ2-7; 12 positions match TRBD2. J gave up 9 bases and V 7 bases, and 13 bases lay outside the gene matches. This CDR3 region has 15 residues. Germline V gene lookup returns CDR1 SGHTA and CDR2 FQGNSA. The CDR3 DNA reads as TGTGCCAGCACCCCGGGACTAGCGGGCCTATCGGGGCAGTACTTC. Protein: CASTPGLAGLSGQYF.

This clonotype was seen a handful of times. The rearrangement uses TRBV12-3 or TRBV12-4 and TRBJ2-1, with TRBD2 identical over 10 bases. Trimming at V came to 3 bases and at J to 6 bases, leaving 5 bases not matched to a gene. The CDR3 is 15 amino acids. CDR3 loop: CASSFSLAGANEQFF. The CDR3 DNA reads TGTGCCAGCAGTTTCTCTCTAGCGGGGGCCAATGAGCAGTTCTTC.